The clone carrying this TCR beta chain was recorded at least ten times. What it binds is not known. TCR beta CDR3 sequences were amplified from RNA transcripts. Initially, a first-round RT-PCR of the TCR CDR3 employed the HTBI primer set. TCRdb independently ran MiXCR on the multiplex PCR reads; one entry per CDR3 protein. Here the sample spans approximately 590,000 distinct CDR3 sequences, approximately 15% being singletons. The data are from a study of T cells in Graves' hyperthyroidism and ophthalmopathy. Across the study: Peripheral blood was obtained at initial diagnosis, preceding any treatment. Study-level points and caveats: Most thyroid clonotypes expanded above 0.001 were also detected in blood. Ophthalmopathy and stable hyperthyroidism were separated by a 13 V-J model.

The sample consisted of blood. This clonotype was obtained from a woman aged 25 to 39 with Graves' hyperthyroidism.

The DNA of the CDR3 is TGCGCCAGCAGCCATCGGACTAGCGGAAACACCGGGGAGCTGTTTTTT. This codes for CASSHRTSGNTGELFF. V and J are TRBV5-1 and TRBJ2-2; 10 positions agree with TRBD2. Germline lookup yields CDR1 SGHRS and CDR2 YFSETQ. The CDR3 totals 16 residues. With V trimmed by 4 bases and J by 2 bases, 5 bases remained unmatched.